This T cell receptor (beta chain) appears in the sequencing data of a study of CD8 T cells in Susac syndrome. The J segment lost 1 base and the V segment lost 1 base, leaving 13 bases of the junction unmatched. This CDR3 has 19 residues. Germline V gene lookup returns CDR1 LGHDT and CDR2 YNNKEL (reference sequence). An amount of RNA that ranged from roughly 0.5 to 1 ug was reverse transcribed with random hexamers. Multiplex PCR with immunoSEQ amplified the TCR beta CDR3 across 54 Vbeta and 13 Jbeta. TCRdb recomputed calls from the immunoSEQ multiplex PCR reads with MiXCR, one row per CDR3 protein. The sample contains fewer than 140,000 distinct CDR3 sequences, around 94% of which appear only once.

This receptor was identified in a human donor with Susac syndrome. This chain joins TRBV3-1 and TRBJ2-1, with TRBD2 matching 7 bases. The sequencing input was CD8+ T cells from PBMCs. CDR3 loop: CASSQGQYGGLSSYNEQFF. CDR3 in DNA: TGTGCCAGCAGCCAAGGTCAGTACGGGGGGTTATCATCCTACAATGAGCAGTTCTTC.